This T cell receptor beta chain was recovered during a study of beta chain features in type 1 diabetes. Study overall: The study found patients and healthy donors alike in age, gender and cell yields.

The germline V gene encodes CDR1 KGHSH and CDR2 LQKENI. CDR3 size: 15 residues. The ends were cut back, 3 bases at V and 1 base at J, with 9 bases in the middle. This clone was picked up a small number of times. The antigen is unknown. Investigators reverse transcribed all isolated RNA, so they sequenced expressed TCRB transcripts. The data were produced by immunoSEQ multiplex PCR, yet TCRdb's version contains in-frame clones alone and is incomplete. The sample carries under 150,000 clones, roughly 7.2% recorded once. Study-level points and caveats: Individuals with type 1 diabetes displayed fewer insertions and more deletions at VDJ junctions. Type 1 diabetes patients had TCRB CDR3s that were shorter (moderately but significantly so) in all four CD4+ subsets.

This clonotype was obtained from a woman under 40 in good health. V is TRBV18 and J is TRBJ2-2, with D possibly being TRBD1 (6 bases). Sequences were obtained from central memory CD4+ T cells from blood. DNA of the CDR3: TGTGCCAGCTCACCTGCACAGGGGAACACCGGGGAGCTGTTTTTT. Translated, it gives CASSPAQGNTGELFF.